The 22 T cell receptor beta chains listed next were all sequenced from one sample in a study of blood T cell repertoires in COVID-19. The table came from immunoSEQ multiplex PCR; TCRdb's copy has only in-frame clones and leaves some out. The data contain 100,000 to 150,000 clones, around 87% of them singletons. Sequences were obtained from peripheral blood. All receptors come from a man in his 70s with active COVID-19.

The rearrangement links TRBV5-4 to TRBJ1-5; D is unclear. The V gene lost 0 bases and the J gene lost 0 bases, with 7 bases spanning the gap. Germline-derived CDR1 and CDR2 are SGHNT and YYREEE (reference sequence). The CDR3 runs to 15 residues. In DNA, the CDR3 is TGTGCCAGCAGCTTGGGGCCAGATAGCAATCAGCCCCAGCATTTT. Encoded protein: CASSLGPDSNQPQHF.

The chain has TRBV6-5 and TRBJ1-1, with 11 bases that match TRBD1. The CDR3 extends over 16 amino acids. V was clipped by 4 bases and J by 7 bases; unmatched bases: 11. Germline CDR1 is MNHEY and CDR2 is SVGAGI. The CDR3 nucleotides read TGTGCCAGCAGTTCCCGGACAGGGGGCCGACGTTTTGAAGCTTTCTTT. Translation gives CASSSRTGGRRFEAFF.

This clone was detected once. V usage is TRBV19 and J usage is TRBJ2-2; possible D gene TRBD2, 6 bases. Germline V gives CDR1 LNHDA, CDR2 SQIVND (reference sequence). Trimming removed 10 bases from V and 4 bases from J, with 22 bases in between. The CDR3 totals 16 residues. CDR3 coding DNA: TGTGCCACTCCATCGGGGCGGGACGGAAGCACCGGGGAGCTGTTTTTT. This translates into CATPSGRDGSTGELFF.

The rearrangement links TRBV7-8 to TRBJ2-1, with D perhaps matching TRBD1 (6 bases). Trimming shortened V by 5 bases and J by 4 bases, and 21 bases separated the two germline ends. The CDR3 spans 17 residues. CDR1 SGHVS and CDR2 FQNEAQ come from the germline V gene. The CDR3 loop reads CASSLRGHSAIYNEQFF. The DNA for the CDR3 is TGTGCCAGCAGCCTTAGGGGACATTCAGCTATTTACAATGAGCAGTTCTTC.

This clone has only one observation. This sequence joins TRBV13 and TRBJ2-1; 10 bases align to TRBD2. This CDR3 comprises 16 residues. Per the germline V gene, CDR1 is PRHDT and CDR2 is FYEKMQ (reference sequence). Trimming took 4 bases from V and 7 from J; bases not matched to a gene: 10. CDR3 in DNA: TGTGCCAGCAGCTCGTTTCTACTAGCGGGGCGGAATGAGCAGTTCTTC. Encoded protein: CASSSFLLAGRNEQFF. The variable domain in full, with the rest retrieved from reference TRBV13 and TRBJ2-1, is AAGVIQSPRHLIKEKRETATLKCYPIPRHDTVYWYQQGPGQDPQFLISFYEKMQSDKGSIPDRFSAQQFSDYHSELNMSSLELGDSALYFCASSSFLLAGRNEQFFGPGTRLTVL.

The sample holds one count of this clone. A read error is likely, as this CDR3 ends without the conserved phenylalanine or tryptophan. It is unclear where the CDR3 begins or ends on the DNA, so no DNA is shown, and the CDR3 is as TCRdb lists it. The V gene is TRBV19, the J gene TRBJ2-7; the table's D call, TRBD2, has no DNA check behind it. Germline V lookup: CDR1 LNHDA, CDR2 SQIVND (reference sequence). Termini included, the CDR3 measures 8 amino acids. CDR3 amino acids: CASQRRSL.

This chain joins TRBV19 and TRBJ1-2, with 10 bases aligning to TRBD1. V dropped 4 bases and J dropped 7; count of bases not matched to a gene: 9. The length of the CDR3 is 15 residues. Per germline, CDR1 LNHDA and CDR2 SQIVND (reference sequence). The CDR3 DNA sequence: TGTGCCAGTAGTACCCCGACAGGGGGCGGGACTGGCTACACCTTC. Amino acid sequence: CASSTPTGGGTGYTF. Looking up the rest from reference TRBV19 and TRBJ1-2 gives the full variable domain: DGGITQSPKYLFRKEGQNVTLSCEQNLNHDAMYWYRQDPGQGLRLIYYSQIVNDFQKGDIAEGYSVSREKKESFPLTVTSAQKNPTAFYLCASSTPTGGGTGYTFGSGTRLTVV.

The CDR3 DNA sequence: TGTGCCAGCAGCCAAGATCGGGTGACTGCGGCTTTCTTT. Residues: CASSQDRVTAAFF. The V call is TRBV14, the J call TRBJ1-1; D is uncertain. V shed 0 bases and J shed 11 bases, with 13 bases lying between them. The CDR3 has 13 amino acids. Germline V gene data show CDR1 as SGHDN and CDR2 as FVKESK.

This clone was picked up a small number of times. Additional DNA sequences in this sample encode the identical CDR3. V is TRBV5-1 and J is TRBJ1-1, with TRBD1 matching over 8 bases. Trimming cost V 0 bases and J 5 bases; bases outside gene matches: 0. CDR1 is SGHRS, CDR2 YFSETQ, per germline. The CDR3 totals 13 residues. Here the CDR3 reads CASSLGTGTEAFF. As DNA, the CDR3 is TGCGCCAGCAGCTTGGGGACAGGGACTGAAGCTTTCTTT.

The CDR3 DNA is TGTGCCAGTAGTAACTCACAGGGAGATACGCAGTATTTT. This encodes CASSNSQGDTQYF. The chain has TRBV19 and TRBJ2-3; TRBD1 is a possible D gene (6 bases). The CDR3 loop spans 13 amino acids. The V end lost 4 bases, the J end lost 5 bases, and 10 bases lay between the germline ends. Germline V gene sequence: CDR1 LNHDA, CDR2 SQIVND (reference sequence). The whole variable domain, filled in from reference TRBV19 and TRBJ2-3, reads DGGITQSPKYLFRKEGQNVTLSCEQNLNHDAMYWYRQDPGQGLRLIYYSQIVNDFQKGDIAEGYSVSREKKESFPLTVTSAQKNPTAFYLCASSNSQGDTQYFGPGTRLTVL.

The chain uses TRBV3-1 (or the pseudogene TRBV3-2) and TRBJ2-3; 11 bases map to TRBD2. The junction had 10 bases not matched to a gene; V was cut back by 3 bases and J by 5 bases. Per germline, CDR1 LGHDT and CDR2 YNNKEL (reference sequence). CDR3 size: 17 residues. CDR3: CASSHGTSGRIRDTQYF. As DNA, the CDR3 is TGTGCCAGCAGCCACGGGACTAGCGGCAGAATCCGAGATACGCAGTATTTT.

This clone was detected once. The rearrangement uses TRBV6-2 or TRBV6-3 and TRBJ2-1, with 9 bases that match TRBD1. Trimming removed 4 bases from V and 8 bases from J; junction bases left unmatched: 18. Germline V gene sequence: CDR1 MNHEY, CDR2 SVGEGT. The CDR3 is made up of 18 amino acids. The CDR3: CASSLDRGDTLTRDEQFF. The CDR3 DNA is TGTGCCAGCAGTTTGGACAGGGGAGATACTTTAACTAGGGATGAGCAGTTCTTC.

The J gene is TRBJ1-1, the V gene TRBV27, with D possibly being TRBD1 (5 bases). V dropped 4 bases and J dropped 3 bases, with 18 bases sitting between them. Germline V gene data show CDR1 as MNHEY and CDR2 as SMNVEV (reference sequence). The CDR3 is made up of 16 amino acids. The CDR3 bases are TGTGCCAGCAGTTCAGGGACTCCTCGAGGGGACACTGAAGCTTTCTTT. Translating it yields CASSSGTPRGDTEAFF.

The chain employs TRBV4-1 and TRBJ2-3, with D perhaps matching TRBD2 (5 bases). Trimming pared 7 bases from V and 6 bases from J, leaving 14 bases between. The CDR3 runs 13 residues. CDR1 and CDR2 from the germline V gene are MGHRA and YSYEKL. The CDR3, as DNA: TGCGCCAGCACCCTAACGGACTCTGATACGCAGTATTTT. Translation gives CASTLTDSDTQYF.

CDR3 residues: CASLTETNTGELFF. The CDR3 DNA follows: TGTGCCAGCCTGACAGAGACGAACACCGGGGAGCTGTTTTTT. The rearrangement joins TRBV28 to TRBJ2-2; tentative D call: TRBD1 (5 bases). Germline values: CDR1 MDHEN, CDR2 SYDVKM. Trimming pared 8 bases from V and 0 bases from J, leaving 10 bases between. The CDR3 is 14 residues long.

This chain joins TRBV7-9 and TRBJ2-3; 8 bases are shared with TRBD2. V trimming: 5 bases; J trimming: 3 bases; junction bases outside the gene matches: 16. Germline CDR1 and CDR2: SEHNR and FQNEAQ (reference sequence). The CDR3 loop spans 18 amino acids. Here the CDR3 reads CASSGARSGRFETDTQYF. CDR3 bases: TGTGCCAGCAGCGGGGCTAGAAGCGGGAGATTTGAGACAGATACGCAGTATTTT.

The genes are TRBV20-1 and TRBJ2-3; D perhaps matches TRBD2 (6 bases). V lost 6 bases and J 8 bases, leaving 12 bases between the germline ends. CDR3 length: 11 amino acids. Germline loops: CDR1 DFQATT, CDR2 SNEGSKA (reference sequence). CDR3 bases: TGCAGTGCCGGGCTAGCGTTTACGCAGTATTTT. It yields the protein CSAGLAFTQYF.

The chain joins TRBV28 to TRBJ1-5; a weak D match, TRBD1 (6 bases). Germline V CDR1 and CDR2: MDHEN, SYDVKM. The CDR3 consists of 16 residues. Deletions cut 5 bases from V and 0 bases from J, with 14 bases between. The CDR3 loop reads CASSRTGKGSNQPQHF. Written as DNA, the CDR3 is TGTGCCAGCAGTCGTACAGGGAAGGGTAGCAATCAGCCCCAGCATTTT.

The chain is built from TRBV5-5 and TRBJ1-5, with D perhaps TRBD1 (5 bases). There are 15 residues in the CDR3. The ends were cut back, 4 bases at V and 0 bases at J, with 11 bases in the middle. Germline lookup yields CDR1 SGHKS and CDR2 YYEKEE (reference sequence). The DNA of the CDR3 is TGTGCCAGCAGCCTAGGACACTCTAGCAATCAGCCCCAGCATTTT. Translated, it gives CASSLGHSSNQPQHF.

The rearrangement links TRBV25-1 to TRBJ1-3, with D maybe TRBD1 (6 bases). In germline, CDR1 is MGHDK, CDR2 SYGVNS. V was clipped by 3 bases and J by 0 bases, with 15 bases between them. The CDR3 is made up of 17 amino acids. CDR3 sequence reads: CASSDLGQGLSGNTIYF. The CDR3 coding sequence is TGTGCCAGCAGTGACCTGGGACAAGGGCTCTCTGGAAACACCATATATTTT. The whole variable domain, filled in from reference TRBV25-1 and TRBJ1-3, reads EADIYQTPRYLVIGTGKKITLECSQTMGHDKMYWYQQDPGMELHLIHYSYGVNSTEKGDLSSESTVSRIRTEHFPLTLESARPSHTSQYLCASSDLGQGLSGNTIYFGEGSWLTVV.

The chain employs TRBV6-5 and TRBJ2-7; a weak D match, TRBD1 (6 bases). V was clipped by 6 bases and J by 3 bases, with 18 bases between them. This CDR3 is 15 amino acids long. Germline CDR1 and CDR2: MNHEY and SVGAGI. CDR3 sequence: CASRKHRQEIYEQYF. CDR3 DNA sequence: TGTGCCAGCAGAAAACATCGACAGGAAATCTACGAGCAGTACTTC.

This clone was seen just once. The chain combines TRBV6-5 with TRBJ2-3; perhaps TRBD1 as D (5 bases). The CDR3 length is 14 residues. V dropped 5 bases and J dropped 6 bases, with 15 bases sitting between them. Germline V gene sequence: CDR1 MNHEY, CDR2 SVGAGI. The CDR3 sequence: CASSPPRPGDTQYF. CDR3 nucleotide sequence: TGTGCCAGCAGTCCCCCCCGACCAGGGGATACGCAGTATTTT.